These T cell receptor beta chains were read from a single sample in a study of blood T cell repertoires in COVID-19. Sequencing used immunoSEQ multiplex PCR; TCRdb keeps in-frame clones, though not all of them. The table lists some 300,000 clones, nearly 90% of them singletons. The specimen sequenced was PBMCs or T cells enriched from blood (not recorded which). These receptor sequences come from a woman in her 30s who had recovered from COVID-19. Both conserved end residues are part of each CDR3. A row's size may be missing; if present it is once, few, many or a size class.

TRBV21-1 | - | CASSLDRASGELFF
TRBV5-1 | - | CASSTDLTGIYNEQFF
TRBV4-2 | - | CASTRQGAEDSPLHF
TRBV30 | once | CAWSSRVASGTDTQYF
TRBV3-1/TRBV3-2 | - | CASSTDGGYSQETQYF
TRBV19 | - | CASSIVATNEKLFF
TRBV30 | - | CAWSPGTGSNQPQHF
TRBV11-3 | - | CASSWDRVYEQYF
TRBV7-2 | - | CASSLFTGGQGAYEQYF
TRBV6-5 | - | CASGLAGQLQGQFF
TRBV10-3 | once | CAIRGQGVNYGYTF
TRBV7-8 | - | CASSLAQQKNTEAFF
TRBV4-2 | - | CASSQVRTAHGYTF
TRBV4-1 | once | CASSQNRDYGYTF
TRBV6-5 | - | CASSYLTGESYGYTF
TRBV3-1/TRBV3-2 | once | CASSQDPDREKSVTDTQYF
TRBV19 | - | CASPANRGLRSPLHF
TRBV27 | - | CASSFFPPYEQYF
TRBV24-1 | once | CATSEFGGEAFF
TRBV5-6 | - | CASSLRGVRWNEQFF
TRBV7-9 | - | CASSTTDRGLGNTIYF
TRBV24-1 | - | CATSDPGVRQPQHF
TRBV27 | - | CASSLWFGGQPQHF
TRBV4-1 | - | CASSQDPGNQPQHF
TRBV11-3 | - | CASSTRLAYNSPLHF
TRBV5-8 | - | CASSLRGRVEPQHF
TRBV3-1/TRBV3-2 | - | CASSPPRSRGTDTQYF
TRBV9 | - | CASSSRGNGYTF
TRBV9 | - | CASSWTSGGTTSTDTQYF
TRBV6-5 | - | CASSPREYSNQPQHF
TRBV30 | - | CAFHLGTDYSNQPQHF
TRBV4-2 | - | CASSASGGQGFYEQYF
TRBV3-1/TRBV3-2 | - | CASSQLGGTEAFF
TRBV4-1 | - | CASSLSGALGNEQFF
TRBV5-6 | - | CASSLGTGRTEAFF
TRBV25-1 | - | CASGTVMNTEAFF
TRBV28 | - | CASSSPRQTTNYGYTF